This T cell receptor beta chain was recovered during a study of blood T cell repertoires in COVID-19. In the study overall: Sample material is recorded as cDNA or gDNA derived from T cells, B-cell-depleted T cells, or PBMCs.

Germline V gene sequence: CDR1 MGHRA, CDR2 YSYEKL. V lost 1 base to trimming and J lost 2 bases, with 14 bases between them. This CDR3 contains 17 residues. Original methodology: The assay estimated nucleated cells by amplifying reference gene primers. Profiling relied on immunoSEQ multiplex PCR, and the TCRdb table lists in-frame clones only, not all of them. The DNA was the basis for D and trimming; V, J and clone size are from that table. This repertoire shows around 250,000 clones, around 88% found once; its top ten account for 9% to 15%. The J gene is TRBJ2-2, the V gene TRBV4-1, with D tentatively TRBD2 (6 bases). This TCR came from a man older than 75 with acute or convalescent COVID-19. The sequenced material came from peripheral blood. CDR3 coding DNA: TGCGCCAGCAGCCAAGGACTAGGACAAGTTAACACCGGGGAGCTGTTTTTT. Its translation is CASSQGLGQVNTGELFF.